Listed below are T cell receptor beta chains from one sample, sequenced in a study of blood T cell repertoires in COVID-19. This table comes from immunoSEQ multiplex PCR, and its TCRdb copy is limited to in-frame clones, with some not included. The sample lists about 340,000 clones; about nine tenths were seen once. The sequenced sample consisted of peripheral blood. The receptors derive from a woman between 65 and 79 years old with COVID-19, enrolled during active disease. The CDR3 runs from the conserved cysteine through the conserved F or W. The order of the fields is D gene, J gene, V gene, clone size, CDR3 protein, CDR3 DNA. The D gene is left open where the match is weak. The size entry is marked missing in some rows and otherwise reads once, few, many or a size class.

d_call: TRBD1
j_call: TRBJ1-1
v_call: TRBV19
clone_size: once
cdr3_aa: CASSISGTGFF
cdr3_nt: TGTGCCAGTAGTATATCCGGGACAGGGTTCTTT

d_call: .
j_call: TRBJ1-5
v_call: TRBV5-4
clone_size: .
cdr3_aa: CASSFSGQGLNQPQHF
cdr3_nt: TGTGCCAGCAGCTTCTCGGGGCAGGGGCTCAATCAGCCCCAGCATTTT

d_call: .
j_call: TRBJ1-6
v_call: TRBV11-2
clone_size: .
cdr3_aa: CASRSIGARAPLHF
cdr3_nt: TGTGCCAGCAGATCTATAGGGGCAAGGGCACCCCTCCACTTT

d_call: .
j_call: TRBJ2-7
v_call: TRBV10-3
clone_size: .
cdr3_aa: CAISERGYEQYF
cdr3_nt: TGTGCCATCAGTGAGCGGGGGTACGAGCAGTACTTC

d_call: TRBD1
j_call: TRBJ2-5
v_call: TRBV6-2/TRBV6-3
clone_size: .
cdr3_aa: CASSPGTGAGETQYF
cdr3_nt: TGTGCCAGCAGTCCCGGGACAGGGGCAGGGGAGACCCAGTACTTC

d_call: TRBD1
j_call: TRBJ1-2
v_call: TRBV7-2
clone_size: .
cdr3_aa: CATPSGGADYGYTF
cdr3_nt: TGTGCCACCCCTTCAGGGGGCGCAGACTATGGCTACACCTTC

d_call: .
j_call: TRBJ1-5
v_call: TRBV6-5
clone_size: .
cdr3_aa: CASSGTGLPQHF
cdr3_nt: TGTGCCAGCAGCGGGACGGGACTTCCCCAGCATTTT

d_call: .
j_call: TRBJ2-2
v_call: TRBV5-1
clone_size: .
cdr3_aa: CASSNLGKSGGSGELFF
cdr3_nt: TGCGCCAGCAGCAATTTAGGGAAGAGCGGAGGATCCGGGGAGCTGTTTTTT

d_call: .
j_call: TRBJ2-1
v_call: TRBV4-1
clone_size: .
cdr3_aa: CASSKPSTEPEGREQFF
cdr3_nt: TGCGCCAGCAGCAAGCCATCTACAGAGCCTGAGGGGAGGGAGCAGTTCTTC

d_call: .
j_call: TRBJ1-2
v_call: TRBV5-1
clone_size: .
cdr3_aa: CASSSGDPNYGYTF
cdr3_nt: TGCGCCAGCAGTTCAGGGGACCCTAACTATGGCTACACCTTC

d_call: TRBD1
j_call: TRBJ1-1
v_call: TRBV30
clone_size: .
cdr3_aa: CAWSVGDRPRF
cdr3_nt: TGTGCCTGGAGTGTAGGGGACAGACCAAGATTT

d_call: TRBD1
j_call: TRBJ1-6
v_call: TRBV5-1
clone_size: .
cdr3_aa: CASSLGSQGVGNNSPLHF
cdr3_nt: TGCGCCAGCAGCTTGGGGTCACAGGGGGTTGGGAATAATTCACCCCTCCACTTT

d_call: TRBD1
j_call: TRBJ1-1
v_call: TRBV11-2
clone_size: .
cdr3_aa: CASSSRQGGEAFF
cdr3_nt: TGTGCCAGCAGCTCTCGACAGGGAGGTGAAGCTTTCTTT

d_call: TRBD1
j_call: TRBJ1-2
v_call: TRBV6-6
clone_size: .
cdr3_aa: CASSPGQGAGGYTF
cdr3_nt: TGTGCCAGCAGCCCGGGACAGGGGGCGGGTGGCTACACCTTC

d_call: TRBD1
j_call: TRBJ1-1
v_call: TRBV2
clone_size: .
cdr3_aa: CASRRQGNTEAFF
cdr3_nt: TGTGCCAGCAGGCGACAGGGGAACACTGAAGCTTTCTTT

d_call: TRBD1
j_call: TRBJ1-1
v_call: TRBV5-1
clone_size: .
cdr3_aa: CASSFTGGHTEAFF
cdr3_nt: TGCGCCAGCAGCTTTACAGGGGGCCACACTGAAGCTTTCTTT

d_call: .
j_call: TRBJ1-2
v_call: TRBV3-1/TRBV3-2
clone_size: .
cdr3_aa: CASSHNRAHTF
cdr3_nt: TGTGCCAGCAGCCATAACAGGGCTCACACCTTC

d_call: .
j_call: TRBJ1-6
v_call: TRBV6-5
clone_size: .
cdr3_aa: CATIQGSYNSPLHF
cdr3_nt: TGTGCCACCATACAGGGATCTTATAATTCACCCCTCCACTTT

d_call: .
j_call: TRBJ1-5
v_call: TRBV6-1
clone_size: .
cdr3_aa: CASSELEGGHRQPQHF
cdr3_nt: TGTGCCAGCAGTGAACTGGAGGGGGGGCACAGGCAGCCCCAGCATTTT

d_call: .
j_call: TRBJ2-5
v_call: TRBV2
clone_size: .
cdr3_aa: CASSEPSARETQYF
cdr3_nt: TGTGCCAGCAGTGAGCCTAGCGCCCGCGAGACCCAGTACTTC

d_call: .
j_call: TRBJ1-4
v_call: TRBV28
clone_size: .
cdr3_aa: CASKPLGRAGEKLFF
cdr3_nt: TGTGCCAGCAAGCCTTTAGGGCGAGCGGGTGAAAAACTGTTTTTT

d_call: TRBD1
j_call: TRBJ2-2
v_call: TRBV6-5
clone_size: .
cdr3_aa: CATRQGAGTGELFF
cdr3_nt: TGTGCCACTCGACAGGGGGCAGGAACCGGGGAGCTGTTTTTT

d_call: TRBD1
j_call: TRBJ1-5
v_call: TRBV30
clone_size: .
cdr3_aa: CAWSDGRGQDQPQHF
cdr3_nt: TGTGCCTGGAGCGACGGCAGGGGGCAGGATCAGCCCCAGCATTTT

d_call: TRBD1
j_call: TRBJ1-5
v_call: TRBV11-2
clone_size: .
cdr3_aa: CASSIGQGAGGNQPQHF
cdr3_nt: TGTGCCAGCAGCATTGGACAGGGGGCTGGAGGCAATCAGCCCCAGCATTTT

d_call: TRBD1
j_call: TRBJ2-7
v_call: TRBV28
clone_size: .
cdr3_aa: CASFDRVHEQYF
cdr3_nt: TGTGCCAGCTTTGACAGGGTCCACGAGCAGTACTTC

d_call: .
j_call: TRBJ2-5
v_call: TRBV24-1
clone_size: .
cdr3_aa: CATSDPGSGRETQYF
cdr3_nt: TGTGCCACCAGTGACCCCGGGTCCGGCAGAGAGACCCAGTACTTC

d_call: TRBD1
j_call: TRBJ1-4
v_call: TRBV2
clone_size: .
cdr3_aa: CASSLDRENEKLFF
cdr3_nt: TGTGCCAGCAGTCTTGACAGGGAGAATGAAAAACTGTTTTTT

d_call: .
j_call: TRBJ1-3
v_call: TRBV6-5
clone_size: .
cdr3_aa: CASSYRGWISGNTIYF
cdr3_nt: TGTGCCAGCAGTTACCGCGGATGGATCTCTGGAAACACCATATATTTT

d_call: .
j_call: TRBJ2-5
v_call: TRBV28
clone_size: .
cdr3_aa: CASSLEVRSETQYF
cdr3_nt: TGTGCCAGCAGTTTAGAGGTGCGGTCAGAGACCCAGTACTTC

d_call: .
j_call: TRBJ2-5
v_call: TRBV15
clone_size: .
cdr3_aa: CASIEETQYF
cdr3_nt: TGTGCTAGTATAGAAGAGACCCAGTACTTC

d_call: TRBD1
j_call: TRBJ1-5
v_call: TRBV7-2
clone_size: .
cdr3_aa: CASSLSQGDNQPQHF
cdr3_nt: TGTGCCAGCAGCTTATCGCAGGGGGACAATCAGCCCCAGCATTTT

d_call: TRBD2
j_call: TRBJ2-1
v_call: TRBV19
clone_size: .
cdr3_aa: CASSAPSGGTNEQFF
cdr3_nt: TGTGCCAGTAGTGCACCTAGCGGGGGGACCAATGAGCAGTTCTTC

d_call: .
j_call: TRBJ1-2
v_call: TRBV7-9
clone_size: .
cdr3_aa: CASSLRGGYGYTF
cdr3_nt: TGTGCCAGCAGCCTTAGGGGGGGCTATGGCTACACCTTC

d_call: .
j_call: TRBJ2-7
v_call: TRBV29-1
clone_size: .
cdr3_aa: CSGTTATANEQYF
cdr3_nt: TGCAGCGGGACAACAGCTACCGCTAACGAGCAGTACTTC

d_call: .
j_call: TRBJ1-1
v_call: TRBV28
clone_size: .
cdr3_aa: CASSLPGAGVNTEAFF
cdr3_nt: TGTGCCAGCAGTCTACCGGGAGCGGGGGTTAACACTGAAGCTTTCTTT

d_call: .
j_call: TRBJ2-7
v_call: TRBV5-1
clone_size: .
cdr3_aa: CASSSWPQPDRYF
cdr3_nt: TGCGCCAGCAGCTCCTGGCCCCAGCCCGACAGGTACTTC

d_call: .
j_call: TRBJ2-7
v_call: TRBV7-9
clone_size: .
cdr3_aa: CASSSPGQADYEQYF
cdr3_nt: TGTGCCAGCAGTTCCCCTGGGCAGGCCGACTACGAGCAGTACTTC

d_call: .
j_call: TRBJ1-1
v_call: TRBV18
clone_size: few
cdr3_aa: CASSPPAQVNTEAFF
cdr3_nt: TGTGCCAGCTCACCACCGGCACAGGTGAACACTGAAGCTTTCTTT

d_call: TRBD1
j_call: TRBJ2-7
v_call: TRBV19
clone_size: .
cdr3_aa: CASSPRQGTYEQYF
cdr3_nt: TGTGCCAGTAGTCCCCGACAGGGTACCTACGAGCAGTACTTC

d_call: TRBD2
j_call: TRBJ2-2
v_call: TRBV9
clone_size: .
cdr3_aa: CASSVGTSGGAGELFF
cdr3_nt: TGTGCCAGCAGCGTAGGGACTAGCGGGGGGGCCGGGGAGCTGTTTTTT

d_call: .
j_call: TRBJ1-5
v_call: TRBV2
clone_size: .
cdr3_aa: CASSVSGINQPQHF
cdr3_nt: TGTGCCAGCAGCGTCTCAGGGATAAATCAGCCCCAGCATTTT

d_call: TRBD1
j_call: TRBJ2-3
v_call: TRBV19
clone_size: .
cdr3_aa: CASRPQTGGSTDTQYF
cdr3_nt: TGTGCCAGTAGACCCCAGACAGGGGGCTCGACAGATACGCAGTATTTT

d_call: TRBD1
j_call: TRBJ1-1
v_call: TRBV29-1
clone_size: .
cdr3_aa: CSGGGQTNTEAFF
cdr3_nt: TGCAGCGGGGGGGGACAGACGAACACTGAAGCTTTCTTT

d_call: .
j_call: TRBJ1-2
v_call: TRBV7-9
clone_size: .
cdr3_aa: CASSLDRARFQDGYTF
cdr3_nt: TGTGCCAGCAGCTTAGACAGGGCCCGCTTTCAGGATGGCTACACCTTC

d_call: TRBD1
j_call: TRBJ1-4
v_call: TRBV9
clone_size: .
cdr3_aa: CASSVGQGGEKLFF
cdr3_nt: TGTGCCAGCAGCGTCGGACAGGGGGGTGAAAAACTGTTTTTT

d_call: .
j_call: TRBJ1-3
v_call: TRBV6-2/TRBV6-3
clone_size: .
cdr3_aa: CASSYSAGSGNTIYF
cdr3_nt: TGTGCCAGCAGTTACTCCGCAGGGTCTGGAAACACCATATATTTT

d_call: .
j_call: TRBJ1-5
v_call: TRBV6-5
clone_size: .
cdr3_aa: CASSSISSNQPQHF
cdr3_nt: TGTGCCAGCAGTTCCATTTCTAGCAATCAGCCCCAGCATTTT

d_call: .
j_call: TRBJ2-5
v_call: TRBV6-5
clone_size: once
cdr3_aa: CASTILRTDVKTQYF
cdr3_nt: TGTGCCAGCACGATACTAAGGACAGATGTAAAGACCCAGTACTTC

d_call: .
j_call: TRBJ2-2
v_call: TRBV4-3
clone_size: .
cdr3_aa: CASSHKRKRGGAGELFF
cdr3_nt: TGCGCCAGCAGCCATAAGAGAAAGAGAGGGGGGGCCGGGGAGCTGTTTTTT

d_call: TRBD1
j_call: TRBJ2-7
v_call: TRBV7-9
clone_size: .
cdr3_aa: CASSPGQGNYEQYF
cdr3_nt: TGTGCCAGCAGCCCGGGACAGGGTAACTACGAGCAGTACTTC

d_call: TRBD2
j_call: TRBJ2-7
v_call: TRBV2
clone_size: .
cdr3_aa: CASRSSGGAVNEQYF
cdr3_nt: TGTGCCAGCAGGTCTAGCGGGGGGGCCGTGAACGAGCAGTACTTC

d_call: .
j_call: TRBJ1-6
v_call: TRBV4-1
clone_size: .
cdr3_aa: CASSQPDRHNSPLHF
cdr3_nt: TGCGCCAGCAGCCAGCCAGACAGACACAATTCACCCCTCCACTTT

d_call: TRBD1
j_call: TRBJ1-1
v_call: TRBV9
clone_size: .
cdr3_aa: CASSATGMNTEAFF
cdr3_nt: TGTGCCAGCAGCGCGACAGGGATGAACACTGAAGCTTTCTTT

d_call: .
j_call: TRBJ1-2
v_call: TRBV29-1
clone_size: once
cdr3_aa: CSVAPQYSGYTF
cdr3_nt: TGCAGCGTTGCGCCGCAGTACAGTGGCTACACCTTC

d_call: .
j_call: TRBJ1-4
v_call: TRBV5-5
clone_size: .
cdr3_aa: CASSLVAGAEKLFF
cdr3_nt: TGTGCCAGCAGCTTGGTAGCAGGGGCTGAAAAACTGTTTTTT

d_call: .
j_call: TRBJ1-3
v_call: TRBV24-1
clone_size: .
cdr3_aa: CATSDLLHGPQSSGNTIYF
cdr3_nt: TGTGCCACCAGTGACCTACTCCATGGGCCCCAGAGCTCTGGAAACACCATATATTTT

d_call: TRBD1
j_call: TRBJ1-5
v_call: TRBV3-1/TRBV3-2
clone_size: few
cdr3_aa: CASSQSGQGFNQPQHF
cdr3_nt: TGTGCCAGCAGCCAATCGGGACAGGGGTTCAATCAGCCCCAGCATTTT

d_call: TRBD2
j_call: TRBJ2-7
v_call: TRBV4-2
clone_size: .
cdr3_aa: CASSQDFQRGSEQYF
cdr3_nt: TGTGCCAGCAGCCAAGATTTCCAGCGGGGGAGCGAGCAGTACTTC